The source of this T cell receptor beta chain is a study of cytomegalovirus exposure and HLA in healthy donors. About the research overall: The 95 to 150 validation repertoires used a platform that matched the one used for the roughly 700 first-cohort repertoires, as a later analysis reported. Study-wide findings and caveats: Among the CMV-associated chains, a few were confirmed in vitro as specific for CMV antigens.

As for this clone: What it binds is unknown.

Profiling relied on immunoSEQ multiplex PCR, and the TCRdb table lists in-frame clones only, not all of them. The table shows tens of thousands of clones, with about 91% occurring only once. The CDR3 runs 14 residues. V dropped 2 bases and J dropped 4; count of bases not matched to a gene: 3. Germline CDR1 reads LGHNA; CDR2 reads YSLEER. The sample consisted of PBMCs. The TCR sequence derives from a woman aged 25 to 39 in good health and CMV-seronegative. V gene TRBV4-3 combines with J gene TRBJ1-1; TRBD1 matches at 8 bases. The CDR3 protein is CASSQLQGGTEAFF. The CDR3 nucleotides are TGCGCCAGCAGCCAACTACAGGGGGGCACTGAAGCTTTCTTT.